The TCR beta chain described here comes from a study of blood T cell repertoires in COVID-19. Here immunoSEQ multiplex PCR was the method, and the copy in TCRdb shows in-frame clones only, minus some. In the table there are about 140,000 clones, 60% to 80% of which are singletons. J was trimmed by 2 bases and V by 5 bases; bases with no gene match: 7. This CDR3 contains 17 residues. Per germline, CDR1 KGHSH and CDR2 LQKENI. This sequence joins TRBV18 and TRBJ2-2; 11 nucleotides match TRBD1. The sample comprised PBMCs or T cells enriched from blood (not recorded which). The sequence was obtained from a woman between 50 and 59 years old who had recovered from COVID-19. The CDR3 bases are TGTGCCAGCTCATTAACCGGGACAGGGGGAAACACCGGGGAGCTGTTTTTT. Its translation: CASSLTGTGGNTGELFF.